Sequencing of this T cell receptor beta chain was carried out in a study of T cells after yellow fever vaccination. Overall study findings and caveats: Abundant clonotypes from the bulk population could have been carried over as contaminants into FACS-sorted repertoires.

With respect to this clonotype: The antigen is not known.

The TCR cDNA carried a universal primer site and UMIs from 5'RACE template switching. Each CDR3 protein is one row after TCRdb ran MiXCR on the 5' RACE reads. The sample records 200,000 to 250,000 distinct CDR3 sequences, roughly 3% being singletons. The CDR3 totals 12 residues. V lost 5 bases and J lost 3, with 8 bases in between. CDR1 is SGHTA, CDR2 FQGNSA, per germline. The V and J genes are TRBV7-2 and TRBJ2-7; unclear D gene. The specimen comprised CD4+ T cells sorted from PBMCs, sampled 10 days after the yellow fever booster vaccination. The receptor comes from a man between 18 and 29 years old who received the YFV17D yellow fever vaccine. CDR3 sequence (DNA): TGTGCCAGCAGCCGCCCGAGCTACGAGCAGTACTTC. Protein product: CASSRPSYEQYF.